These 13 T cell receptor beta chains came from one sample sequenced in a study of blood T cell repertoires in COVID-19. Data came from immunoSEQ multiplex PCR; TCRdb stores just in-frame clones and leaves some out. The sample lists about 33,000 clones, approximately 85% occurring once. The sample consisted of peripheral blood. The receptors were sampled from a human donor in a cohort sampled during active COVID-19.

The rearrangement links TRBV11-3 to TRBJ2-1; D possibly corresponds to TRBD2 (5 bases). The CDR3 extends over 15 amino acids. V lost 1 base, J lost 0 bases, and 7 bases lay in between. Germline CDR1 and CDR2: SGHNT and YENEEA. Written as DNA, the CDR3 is TGTGCCAGCAGCTTAGGAGGGAACTCCTACAATGAGCAGTTCTTC. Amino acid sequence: CASSLGGNSYNEQFF.

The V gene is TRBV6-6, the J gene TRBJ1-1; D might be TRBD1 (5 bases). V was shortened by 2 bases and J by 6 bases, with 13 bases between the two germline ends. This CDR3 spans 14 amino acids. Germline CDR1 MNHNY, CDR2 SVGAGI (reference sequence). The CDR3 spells CASSYLRADAEAFF. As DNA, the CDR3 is TGTGCCAGCAGTTACCTCAGGGCCGACGCTGAAGCTTTCTTT.

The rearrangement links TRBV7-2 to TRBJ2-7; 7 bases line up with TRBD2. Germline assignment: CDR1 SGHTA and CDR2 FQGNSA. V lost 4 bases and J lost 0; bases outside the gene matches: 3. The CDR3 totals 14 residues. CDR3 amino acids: CASSWGGSSYEQYF. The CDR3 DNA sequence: TGTGCCAGCAGCTGGGGGGGGAGCTCCTACGAGCAGTACTTC.

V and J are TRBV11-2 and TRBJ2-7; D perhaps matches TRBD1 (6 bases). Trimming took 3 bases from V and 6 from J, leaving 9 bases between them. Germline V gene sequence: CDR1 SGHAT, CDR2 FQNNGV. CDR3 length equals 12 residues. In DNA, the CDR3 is TGTGCCAGCAGCTTGCCCAGGGGCGAGCAGTACTTC. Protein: CASSLPRGEQYF. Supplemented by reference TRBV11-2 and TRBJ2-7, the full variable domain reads EAGVAQSPRYKIIEKRQSVAFWCNPISGHATLYWYQQILGQGPKLLIQFQNNGVVDDSQLPKDRFSAERLKGVDSTLKIQPAKLEDSAVYLCASSLPRGEQYFGPGTRLTVT.

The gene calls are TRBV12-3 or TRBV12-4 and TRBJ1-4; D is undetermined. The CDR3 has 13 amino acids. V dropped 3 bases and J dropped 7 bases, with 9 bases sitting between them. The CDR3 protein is CASSLHRSEKLFF. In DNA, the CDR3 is TGTGCCAGCAGTTTGCACAGAAGTGAAAAACTGTTTTTT.

The CDR3 reads CASGLGTSGGETQYF. The DNA for the CDR3 is TGTGCTAGTGGTTTGGGGACTAGCGGGGGAGAGACCCAGTACTTC. The chain links TRBV12-5 to TRBJ2-5, with 13 positions matching TRBD2. The germline V gene encodes CDR1 LGHNT and CDR2 FRNRAP. This CDR3 has 15 residues. V trimming: 1 base; J trimming: 4 bases; junction bases outside the gene matches: 0.

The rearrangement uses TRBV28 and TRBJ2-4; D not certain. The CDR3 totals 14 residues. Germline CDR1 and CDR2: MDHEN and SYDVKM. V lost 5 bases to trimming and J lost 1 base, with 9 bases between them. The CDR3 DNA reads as TGTGCCAGCAGTCCTGGCACGGCCAAAAACATTCAGTACTTC. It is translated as CASSPGTAKNIQYF.

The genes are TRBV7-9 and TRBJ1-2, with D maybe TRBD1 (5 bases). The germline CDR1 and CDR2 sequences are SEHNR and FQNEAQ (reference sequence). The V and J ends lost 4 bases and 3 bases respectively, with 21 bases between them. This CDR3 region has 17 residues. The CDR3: CASSSRAGTRVYYGYTF. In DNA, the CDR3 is TGTGCCAGCAGCTCAAGGGCAGGAACCAGGGTGTACTATGGCTACACCTTC.

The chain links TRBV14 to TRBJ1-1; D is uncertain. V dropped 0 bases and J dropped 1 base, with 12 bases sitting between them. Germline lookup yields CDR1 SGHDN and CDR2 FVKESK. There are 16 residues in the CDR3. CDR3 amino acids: CASSQDSARGNTEAFF. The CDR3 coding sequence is TGTGCCAGCAGCCAAGATTCCGCCCGAGGGAACACTGAAGCTTTCTTT.

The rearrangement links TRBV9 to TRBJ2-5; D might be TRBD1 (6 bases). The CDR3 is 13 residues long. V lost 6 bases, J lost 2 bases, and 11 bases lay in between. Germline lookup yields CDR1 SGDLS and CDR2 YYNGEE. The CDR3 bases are TGTGCCAGCAACCCACAGGGACAAGAGACCCAGTACTTC. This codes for CASNPQGQETQYF.

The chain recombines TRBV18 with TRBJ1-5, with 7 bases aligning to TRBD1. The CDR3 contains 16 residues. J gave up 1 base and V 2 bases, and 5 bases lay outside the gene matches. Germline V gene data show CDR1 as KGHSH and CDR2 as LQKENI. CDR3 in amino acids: CASSPGTAFSNQPQHF. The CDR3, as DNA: TGTGCCAGCTCACCAGGGACAGCCTTCAGCAATCAGCCCCAGCATTTT. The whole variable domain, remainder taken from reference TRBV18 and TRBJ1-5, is NAGVMQNPRHLVRRRGQEARLRCSPMKGHSHVYWYRQLPEEGLKFMVYLQKENIIDESGMPKERFSAEFPKEGPSILRIQQVVRGDSAAYFCASSPGTAFSNQPQHFGDGTRLSIL.

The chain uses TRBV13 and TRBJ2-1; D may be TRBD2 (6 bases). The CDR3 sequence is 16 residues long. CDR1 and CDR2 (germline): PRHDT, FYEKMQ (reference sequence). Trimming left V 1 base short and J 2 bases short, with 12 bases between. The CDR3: CASSLEHGGTYNEQFF. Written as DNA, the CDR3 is TGTGCCAGCAGCTTAGAGCACGGGGGAACCTACAATGAGCAGTTCTTC. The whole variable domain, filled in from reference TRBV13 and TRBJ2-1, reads AAGVIQSPRHLIKEKRETATLKCYPIPRHDTVYWYQQGPGQDPQFLISFYEKMQSDKGSIPDRFSAQQFSDYHSELNMSSLELGDSALYFCASSLEHGGTYNEQFFGPGTRLTVL.

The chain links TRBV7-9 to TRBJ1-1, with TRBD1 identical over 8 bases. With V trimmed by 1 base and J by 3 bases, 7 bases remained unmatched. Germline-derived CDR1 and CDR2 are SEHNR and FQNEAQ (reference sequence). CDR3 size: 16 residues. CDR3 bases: TGTGCCAGCAGCTTAGTACAGGGGGATGGAGACACTGAAGCTTTCTTT. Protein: CASSLVQGDGDTEAFF.